This T cell receptor (beta chain) was documented in a study of T-cell memory formation after mild COVID-19. General study findings and limits: Clones that got smaller from day 15 to 85 had even CD4/CD8, while clones growing later tipped toward CD4+.

The V and J ends lost 6 bases and 10 bases, in that order; junction bases with no gene match: 9. The CDR3 has 14 residues. The sample holds a few counts of this clonotype. The antigen is not known. Via MiXCR, TCRdb re-called the 5' RACE reads, giving one row per CDR3 protein. The sample yields fewer than 250,000 distinct CDR3 sequences, around 20% seen once. The sequence was obtained from an adult woman who had mild COVID-19 (a few samples of this study predate the infection). Cell type and time point are not known. Sequenced: PBMCs or a T cell subset sorted from them (not recorded which). The chain is built from TRBV12-3 or TRBV12-4 and TRBJ1-6, with 7 positions matching TRBD1. The CDR3 nucleotides read TGTGCCAGCAGGTTGACAGGGCCTCCGTCACCCCTCCACTTT. Protein product: CASRLTGPPSPLHF.